This TCR beta chain was retrieved from a study of shared clonotypes between healthy human individuals. Data came from immunoSEQ multiplex PCR; TCRdb stores just in-frame clones and leaves some out. Of 950,000 to 1,200,000 clones listed, approximately 77% were seen once; the top ten hold 0.89%. CDR3 length: 14 residues. V was cut by 5 bases and J by 2 bases, with 12 bases left in between. Germline-derived CDR1 and CDR2 are MDHEN and SYDVKM. Sample: memory CD4+ T cells from PBMCs. Subset: CD45RA-negative fraction. This rearrangement joins TRBV28 to TRBJ1-1, with D maybe TRBD1 (5 bases). The TCR was taken from a man younger than 35 in good health. Some clones in this sample may be carry-over from other donors' samples. CDR3 amino acids: CASSTLGGNTEAFF. The DNA of the CDR3 is TGTGCCAGCAGTACCTTGGGGGGAAACACTGAAGCTTTCTTT.